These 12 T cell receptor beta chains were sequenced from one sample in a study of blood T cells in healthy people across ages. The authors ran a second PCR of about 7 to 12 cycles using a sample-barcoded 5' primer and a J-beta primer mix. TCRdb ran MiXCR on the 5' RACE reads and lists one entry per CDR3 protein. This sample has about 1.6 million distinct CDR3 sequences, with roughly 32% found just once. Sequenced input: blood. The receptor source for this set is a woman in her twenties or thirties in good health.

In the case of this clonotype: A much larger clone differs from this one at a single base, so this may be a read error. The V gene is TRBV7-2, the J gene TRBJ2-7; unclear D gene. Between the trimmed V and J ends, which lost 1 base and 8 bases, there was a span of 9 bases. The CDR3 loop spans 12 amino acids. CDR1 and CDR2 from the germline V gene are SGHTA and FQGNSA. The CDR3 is CASSLVGVKQYF. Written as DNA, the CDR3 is TGTGCCAGCAGCTTAGTAGGCGTAAAGCAGTACTTC.

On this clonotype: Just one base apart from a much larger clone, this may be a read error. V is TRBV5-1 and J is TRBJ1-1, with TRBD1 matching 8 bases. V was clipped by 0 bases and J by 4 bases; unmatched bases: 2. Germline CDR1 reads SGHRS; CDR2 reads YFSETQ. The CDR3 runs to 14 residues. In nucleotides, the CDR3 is TGCGCCAGCAGCTTGGGGACAGGGACCACTGAAGCTTTCTTT. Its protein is CASSLGTGTTEAFF. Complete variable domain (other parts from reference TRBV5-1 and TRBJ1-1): KAGVTQTPRYLIKTRGQQVTLSCSPISGHRSVSWYQQTPGQGLQFLFEYFSETQRNKGNFPGRFSGRQFSNSRSEMNVSTLELGDSALYLCASSLGTGTTEAFFGQGTRLTVV.

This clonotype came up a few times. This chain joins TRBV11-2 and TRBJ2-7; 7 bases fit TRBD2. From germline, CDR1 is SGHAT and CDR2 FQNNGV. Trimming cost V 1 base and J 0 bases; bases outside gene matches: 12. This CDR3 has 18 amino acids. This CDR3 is CASSLGRGGRKGSYEQYF. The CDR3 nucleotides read TGTGCCAGCAGCTTAGGAAGGGGAGGGAGAAAGGGCTCCTACGAGCAGTACTTC.

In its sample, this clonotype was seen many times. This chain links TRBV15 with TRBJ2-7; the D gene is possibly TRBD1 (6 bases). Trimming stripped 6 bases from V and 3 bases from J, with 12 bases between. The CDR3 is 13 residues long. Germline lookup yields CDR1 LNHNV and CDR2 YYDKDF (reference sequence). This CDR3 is CATRTGGDYEQYF. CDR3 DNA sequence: TGTGCCACCAGGACAGGTGGGGACTACGAGCAGTACTTC.

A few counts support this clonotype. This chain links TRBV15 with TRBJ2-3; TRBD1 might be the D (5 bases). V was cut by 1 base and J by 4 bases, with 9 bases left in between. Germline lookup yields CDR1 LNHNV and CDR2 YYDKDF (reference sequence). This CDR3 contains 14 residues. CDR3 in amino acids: CATSRGGSPDTQYF. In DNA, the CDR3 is TGTGCCACCAGCAGAGGGGGCAGCCCAGATACGCAGTATTTT.

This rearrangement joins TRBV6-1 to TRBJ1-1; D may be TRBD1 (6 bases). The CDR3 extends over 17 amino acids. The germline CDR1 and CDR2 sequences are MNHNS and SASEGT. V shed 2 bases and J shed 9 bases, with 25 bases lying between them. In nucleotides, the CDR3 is TGTGCCAGCAGTGAATTTCGCGGTGTTGTTGGGGGGACACAAGCTTTCTTT. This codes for CASSEFRGVVGGTQAFF.

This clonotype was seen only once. The CDR3 coding sequence is TGTGCCAGCAGTATGGGACTAGCGGGAGCTGAGACCCAGTACTTC. Protein sequence: CASSMGLAGAETQYF. The rearrangement links TRBV27 to TRBJ2-5; TRBD2 matches at 14 bases. The CDR3 is 15 amino acids. With 5 bases clipped from V and 5 bases from J, the junction kept 4 bases outside the gene matches. In germline, CDR1 is MNHEY, CDR2 SMNVEV (reference sequence).

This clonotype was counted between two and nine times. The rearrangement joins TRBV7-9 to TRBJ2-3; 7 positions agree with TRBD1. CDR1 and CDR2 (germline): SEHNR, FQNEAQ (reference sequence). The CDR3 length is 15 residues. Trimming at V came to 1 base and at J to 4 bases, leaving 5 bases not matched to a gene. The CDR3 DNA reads TGTGCCAGCAGCTTAGACTACGACAGGGCAGATACGCAGTATTTT. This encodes CASSLDYDRADTQYF.

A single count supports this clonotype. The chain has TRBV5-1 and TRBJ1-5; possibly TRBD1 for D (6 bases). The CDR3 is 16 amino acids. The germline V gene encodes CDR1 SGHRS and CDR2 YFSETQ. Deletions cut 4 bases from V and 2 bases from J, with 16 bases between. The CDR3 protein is CASSEKDRSGNQPQHF. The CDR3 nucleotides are TGCGCCAGCAGCGAGAAAGACAGGTCGGGCAATCAGCCCCAGCATTTT. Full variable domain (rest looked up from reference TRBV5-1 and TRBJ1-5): KAGVTQTPRYLIKTRGQQVTLSCSPISGHRSVSWYQQTPGQGLQFLFEYFSETQRNKGNFPGRFSGRQFSNSRSEMNVSTLELGDSALYLCASSEKDRSGNQPQHFGDGTRLSIL.

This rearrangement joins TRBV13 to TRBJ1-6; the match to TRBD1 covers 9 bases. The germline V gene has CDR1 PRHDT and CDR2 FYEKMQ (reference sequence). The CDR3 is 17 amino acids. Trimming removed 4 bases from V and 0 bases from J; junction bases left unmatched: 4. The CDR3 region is CASSSGTGSSYNSPLHF. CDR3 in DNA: TGTGCCAGCAGCTCCGGGACAGGGAGCTCCTATAATTCACCCCTCCACTTT. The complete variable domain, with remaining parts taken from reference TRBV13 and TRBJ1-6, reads AAGVIQSPRHLIKEKRETATLKCYPIPRHDTVYWYQQGPGQDPQFLISFYEKMQSDKGSIPDRFSAQQFSDYHSELNMSSLELGDSALYFCASSSGTGSSYNSPLHFGNGTRLTVT.

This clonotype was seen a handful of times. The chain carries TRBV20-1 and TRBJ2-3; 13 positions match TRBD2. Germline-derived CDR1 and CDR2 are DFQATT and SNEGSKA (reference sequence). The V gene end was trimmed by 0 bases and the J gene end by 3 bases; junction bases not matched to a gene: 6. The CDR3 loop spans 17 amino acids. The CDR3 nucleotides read TGCAGTGCTAGAGATTGGACTAGCGGGAGTGGGACAGATACGCAGTATTTT. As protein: CSARDWTSGSGTDTQYF.

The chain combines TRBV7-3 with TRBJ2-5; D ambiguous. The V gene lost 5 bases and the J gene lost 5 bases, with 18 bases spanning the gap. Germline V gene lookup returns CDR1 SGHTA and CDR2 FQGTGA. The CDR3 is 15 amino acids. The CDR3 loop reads CASSARALAGETQYF. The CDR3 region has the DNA TGTGCCAGCAGCGCCCGGGCCCTTGCCGGGGAGACCCAGTACTTC.